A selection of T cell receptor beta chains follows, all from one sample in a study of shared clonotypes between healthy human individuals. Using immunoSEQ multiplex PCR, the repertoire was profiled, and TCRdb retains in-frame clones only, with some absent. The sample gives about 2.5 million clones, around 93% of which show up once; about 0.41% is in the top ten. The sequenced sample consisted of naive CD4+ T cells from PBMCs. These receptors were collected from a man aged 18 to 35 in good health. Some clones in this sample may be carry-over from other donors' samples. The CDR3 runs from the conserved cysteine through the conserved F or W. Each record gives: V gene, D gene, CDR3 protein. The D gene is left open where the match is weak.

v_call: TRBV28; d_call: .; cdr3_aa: CASSLGNQPQHF
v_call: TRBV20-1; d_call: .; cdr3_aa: CSAIGRVEAFF
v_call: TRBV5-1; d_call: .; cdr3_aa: CASSYTLTSVEKLFF
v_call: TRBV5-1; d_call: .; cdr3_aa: CASSLVAGKYNEQFF
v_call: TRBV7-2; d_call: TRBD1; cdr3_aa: CASSLGAGGTGELFF
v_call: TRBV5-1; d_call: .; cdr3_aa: CASSLGRETQYF
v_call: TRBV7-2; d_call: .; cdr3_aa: CASSLEALGNQPQHF
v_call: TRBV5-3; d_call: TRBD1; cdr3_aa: CARSLGPGQGPYEQYF
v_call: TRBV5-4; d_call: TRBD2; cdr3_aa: CATLLAGGSNEQFF
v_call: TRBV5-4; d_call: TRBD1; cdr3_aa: CASSVDRAREQYF
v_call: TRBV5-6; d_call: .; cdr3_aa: CASSLRTSHEQYF
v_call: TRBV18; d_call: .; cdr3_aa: CASSPDSNYGYTF
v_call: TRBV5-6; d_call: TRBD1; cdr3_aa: CASSARDSAGMAQHF
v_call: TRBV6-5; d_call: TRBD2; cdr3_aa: CASRRLAVSTDTQYF
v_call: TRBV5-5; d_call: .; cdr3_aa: CASSFTSRLYEQYF
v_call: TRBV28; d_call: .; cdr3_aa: CASSSLGEAGTYEQYF
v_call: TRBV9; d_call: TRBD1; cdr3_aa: CASGRTGVNTEAFF
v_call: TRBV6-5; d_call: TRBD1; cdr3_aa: CASNRGIEKNTEAFF
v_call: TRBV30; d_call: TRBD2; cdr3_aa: CAWSSPGLAGGPEEQYF
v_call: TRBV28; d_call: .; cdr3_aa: CASRILGNTIYF
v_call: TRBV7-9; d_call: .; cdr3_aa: CATTVGVSGANVLTF
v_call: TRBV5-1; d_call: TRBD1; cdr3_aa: CASSLKPGTGVQETQYF
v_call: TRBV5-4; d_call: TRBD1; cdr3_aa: CASSFGTGNQPQHF
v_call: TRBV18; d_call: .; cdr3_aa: CASSLGTLNTEAFF
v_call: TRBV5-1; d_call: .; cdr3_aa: CASSLGQNTGELFF
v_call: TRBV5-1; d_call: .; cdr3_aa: CASSPGSQETQYF
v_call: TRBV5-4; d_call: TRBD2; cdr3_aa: CASSVKGLAGEEQFF